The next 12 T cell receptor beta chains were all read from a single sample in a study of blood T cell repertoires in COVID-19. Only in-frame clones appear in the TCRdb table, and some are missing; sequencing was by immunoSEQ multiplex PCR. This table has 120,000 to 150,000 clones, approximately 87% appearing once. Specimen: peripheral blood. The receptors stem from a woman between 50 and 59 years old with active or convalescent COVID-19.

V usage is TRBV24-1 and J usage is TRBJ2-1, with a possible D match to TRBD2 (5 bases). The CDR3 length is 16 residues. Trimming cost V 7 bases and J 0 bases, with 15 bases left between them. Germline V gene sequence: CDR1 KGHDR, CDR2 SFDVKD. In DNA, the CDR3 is TGTGCCACCAGGGATGCTAGCCACAACTCCTACAATGAGCAGTTCTTC. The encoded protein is CATRDASHNSYNEQFF.

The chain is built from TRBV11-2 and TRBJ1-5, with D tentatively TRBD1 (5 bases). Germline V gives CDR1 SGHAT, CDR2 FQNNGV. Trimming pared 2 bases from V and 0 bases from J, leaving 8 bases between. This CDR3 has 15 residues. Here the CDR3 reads CASSLRGGSNQPQHF. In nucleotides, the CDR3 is TGTGCCAGCAGCTTACGGGGGGGTAGCAATCAGCCCCAGCATTTT.

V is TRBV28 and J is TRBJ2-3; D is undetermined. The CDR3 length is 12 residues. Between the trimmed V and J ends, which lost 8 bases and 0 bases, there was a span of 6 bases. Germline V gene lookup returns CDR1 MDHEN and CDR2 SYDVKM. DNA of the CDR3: TGTGCCAGCGCCGGGAGCACAGATACGCAGTATTTT. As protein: CASAGSTDTQYF.

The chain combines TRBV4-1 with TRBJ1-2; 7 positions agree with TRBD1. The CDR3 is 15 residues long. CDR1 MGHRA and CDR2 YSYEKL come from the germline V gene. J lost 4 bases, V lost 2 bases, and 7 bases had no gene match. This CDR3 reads CASSQLPTGFYGYTF. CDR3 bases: TGCGCCAGCAGCCAATTACCGACAGGGTTCTATGGCTACACCTTC.

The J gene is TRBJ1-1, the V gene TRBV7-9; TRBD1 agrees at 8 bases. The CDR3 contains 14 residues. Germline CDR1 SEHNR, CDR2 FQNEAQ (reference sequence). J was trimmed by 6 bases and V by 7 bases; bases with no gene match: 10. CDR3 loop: CASTGGQGASEAFF. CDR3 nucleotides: TGTGCCAGCACCGGAGGACAGGGTGCCTCTGAAGCTTTCTTT.

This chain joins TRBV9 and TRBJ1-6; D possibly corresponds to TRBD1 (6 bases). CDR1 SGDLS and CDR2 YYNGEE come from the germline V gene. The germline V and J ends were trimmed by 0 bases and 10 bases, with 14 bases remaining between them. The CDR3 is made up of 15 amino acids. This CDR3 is CASSVATGFGSPLHF. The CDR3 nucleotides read TGTGCCAGCAGCGTAGCAACAGGGTTCGGGTCACCCCTCCACTTT.

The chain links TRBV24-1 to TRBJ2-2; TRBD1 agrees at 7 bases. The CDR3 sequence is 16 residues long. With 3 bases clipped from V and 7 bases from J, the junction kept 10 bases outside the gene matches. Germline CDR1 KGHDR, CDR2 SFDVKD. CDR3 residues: CATSDPRQGWHGELFF. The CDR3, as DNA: TGTGCCACCAGTGATCCCCGACAGGGTTGGCACGGGGAGCTGTTTTTT.

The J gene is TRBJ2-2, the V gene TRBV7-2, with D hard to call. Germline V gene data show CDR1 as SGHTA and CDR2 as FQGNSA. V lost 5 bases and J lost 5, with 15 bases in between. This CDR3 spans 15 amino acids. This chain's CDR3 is CASSLRIIGTGELFF. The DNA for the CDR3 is TGTGCCAGCAGCCTCAGGATTATTGGGACCGGGGAGCTGTTTTTT.

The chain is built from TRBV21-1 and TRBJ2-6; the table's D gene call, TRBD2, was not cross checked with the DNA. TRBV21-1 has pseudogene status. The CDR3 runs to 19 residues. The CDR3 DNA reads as TGTGCCAGCAGCAAAGGCCGACTGGATTATTCGTGGGGGGCCAACGTCCTGACTTTC. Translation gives CASSKGRLDYSWGANVLTF.

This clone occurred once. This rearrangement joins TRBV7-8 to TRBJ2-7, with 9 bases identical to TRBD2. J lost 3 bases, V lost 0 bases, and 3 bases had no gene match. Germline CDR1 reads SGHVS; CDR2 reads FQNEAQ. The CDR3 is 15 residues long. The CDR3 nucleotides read TGTGCCAGCAGCTTAGCGCTAGCGGGGCTCTACGAGCAGTACTTC. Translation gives CASSLALAGLYEQYF.

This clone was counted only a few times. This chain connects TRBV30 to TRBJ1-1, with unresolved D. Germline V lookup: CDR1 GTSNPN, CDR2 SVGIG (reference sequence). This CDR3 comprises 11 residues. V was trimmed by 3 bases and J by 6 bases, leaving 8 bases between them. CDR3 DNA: TGTGCCTGGAGCCGTCCCTCTGAAGCTTTCTTT. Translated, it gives CAWSRPSEAFF.

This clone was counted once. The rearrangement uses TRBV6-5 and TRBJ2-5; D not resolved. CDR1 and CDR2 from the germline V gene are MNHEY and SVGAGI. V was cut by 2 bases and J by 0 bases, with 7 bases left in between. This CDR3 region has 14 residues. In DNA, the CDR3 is TGTGCCAGCAGTTACGTCGGGTACCAAGAGACCCAGTACTTC. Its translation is CASSYVGYQETQYF.